The rows below give T cell receptor beta chains drawn from one sample of a study of spatial heterogeneity in lung cancer. TCRdb re-analysed the 5' RACE reads in MiXCR, keeping a single row per CDR3 protein. Among 45,000 to 55,000 distinct CDR3 sequences listed, over 4.5% were seen once. Sequencing was performed on PBMCs, taken at surgery. The receptor set was obtained from a male donor with early-stage non-small cell lung cancer. Each CDR3 is given with its conserved first and last residue. A D gene is named only where the DNA matches it firmly. Only part of the rows carry a size: once, few, many, or a class if the clone is expanded.

J gene: TRBJ2-1
V gene: TRBV7-2
clone size: many
D gene: NA
CDR3 length: 14
CDR3 protein: CASSLMSGYNEQFF
CDR3 DNA: TGTGCCAGCAGCTTAATGTCCGGGTACAATGAGCAGTTCTTC

J gene: TRBJ2-1
V gene: TRBV29-1
clone size: many
D gene: NA
CDR3 length: 14
CDR3 protein: CSVDSGTSEDEQFF
CDR3 DNA: TGCAGCGTGGATTCCGGGACAAGTGAGGATGAGCAGTTCTTC

J gene: TRBJ2-1
V gene: TRBV11-2
clone size: many
D gene: TRBD2
CDR3 length: 15
CDR3 protein: CASSISGSSYNEQFF
CDR3 DNA: TGTGCCAGCAGCATCAGCGGGAGCTCCTACAATGAGCAGTTCTTC

J gene: TRBJ2-7
V gene: TRBV18
clone size: NA
D gene: NA
CDR3 length: 13
CDR3 protein: CASSPHGAYEQYF
CDR3 DNA: TGTGCCAGCTCACCACATGGGGCCTACGAGCAGTACTTC

J gene: TRBJ2-1
V gene: TRBV12-3/TRBV12-4
clone size: many
D gene: TRBD1
CDR3 length: 12
CDR3 protein: CASSLQRTGKFF
CDR3 DNA: TGTGCCAGCAGTTTACAGAGGACAGGGAAGTTCTTC

J gene: TRBJ2-1
V gene: TRBV20-1
clone size: few
D gene: TRBD1
CDR3 length: 15
CDR3 protein: CSASRTGQGANEQFF
CDR3 DNA: TGCAGTGCCAGTCGGACGGGACAGGGCGCCAATGAGCAGTTCTTC

J gene: TRBJ2-1
V gene: TRBV7-9
clone size: many
D gene: TRBD2
CDR3 length: 15
CDR3 protein: CASSIRTSKGNEQFF
CDR3 DNA: TGTGCCAGCAGCATCAGGACTAGCAAGGGGAATGAGCAGTTCTTC

J gene: TRBJ1-2
V gene: TRBV7-9
clone size: many
D gene: NA
CDR3 length: 12
CDR3 protein: CASSLVAAGYTF
CDR3 DNA: TGTGCCAGCAGCTTAGTGGCGGCCGGCTACACCTTC

J gene: TRBJ2-5
V gene: TRBV6-6
clone size: few
D gene: TRBD1
CDR3 length: 16
CDR3 protein: CASSGSGGFGSETQYF
CDR3 DNA: TGTGCCAGCAGTGGCTCAGGGGGCTTCGGGTCAGAGACCCAGTACTTC

J gene: TRBJ1-4
V gene: TRBV4-1
clone size: many
D gene: NA
CDR3 length: 18
CDR3 protein: CASSQEFGRVATNEKLFF
CDR3 DNA: TGCGCCAGCAGCCAAGAATTCGGGAGAGTTGCAACTAATGAAAAACTGTTTTTT

J gene: TRBJ2-3
V gene: TRBV6-6
clone size: many
D gene: TRBD1
CDR3 length: 16
CDR3 protein: CASSYPQGDGTDTQYF
CDR3 DNA: TGTGCCAGCAGTTACCCACAGGGGGATGGCACAGATACGCAGTATTTT

J gene: TRBJ1-2
V gene: TRBV7-6
clone size: many
D gene: TRBD1
CDR3 length: 16
CDR3 protein: CASSPGGGLTLYGYTF
CDR3 DNA: TGTGCCAGCAGCCCAGGGGGGGGTCTCACATTATATGGCTACACCTTC

J gene: TRBJ1-2
V gene: TRBV14
clone size: many
D gene: NA
CDR3 length: 13
CDR3 protein: CASSTRINYGYTF
CDR3 DNA: TGTGCCAGCAGCACCAGGATTAACTATGGCTACACCTTC

J gene: TRBJ1-1
V gene: TRBV12-3/TRBV12-4
clone size: many
D gene: NA
CDR3 length: 14
CDR3 protein: CASSFRTAGAEAFF
CDR3 DNA: TGTGCCAGCAGTTTCAGGACGGCGGGGGCTGAAGCTTTCTTT

J gene: TRBJ2-5
V gene: TRBV20-1
clone size: many
D gene: TRBD2
CDR3 length: 14
CDR3 protein: CSAKSGRDFGTQYF
CDR3 DNA: TGCAGTGCTAAGAGCGGGAGGGATTTTGGGACCCAGTACTTC

J gene: TRBJ2-1
V gene: TRBV20-1
clone size: many
D gene: TRBD2
CDR3 length: 16
CDR3 protein: CSARSSGRSNYNEQFF
CDR3 DNA: TGCAGTGCTAGGAGTAGCGGGAGGTCGAATTACAATGAGCAGTTCTTC

J gene: TRBJ2-3
V gene: TRBV6-2/TRBV6-3
clone size: many
D gene: TRBD2
CDR3 length: 16
CDR3 protein: CASSQGKRGGTDTQYF
CDR3 DNA: TGTGCCAGCAGCCAGGGAAAGCGGGGCGGCACAGATACGCAGTATTTT

J gene: TRBJ2-6
V gene: TRBV5-4
clone size: NA
D gene: NA
CDR3 length: 15
CDR3 protein: CASSSAGPGANVLTF
CDR3 DNA: TGTGCCAGCAGCTCCGCGGGTCCTGGGGCCAACGTCCTGACTTTC

J gene: TRBJ2-7
V gene: TRBV11-3
clone size: many
D gene: TRBD2
CDR3 length: 15
CDR3 protein: CASSWGLAGDYEQYF
CDR3 DNA: TGTGCCAGCAGCTGGGGACTAGCGGGAGACTACGAGCAGTACTTC

J gene: TRBJ1-2
V gene: TRBV18
clone size: many
D gene: NA
CDR3 length: 14
CDR3 protein: CASSPRADLYGYTF
CDR3 DNA: TGTGCCAGCTCACCGAGGGCAGATCTCTATGGCTACACCTTC

J gene: TRBJ2-1
V gene: TRBV7-3
clone size: many
D gene: NA
CDR3 length: 13
CDR3 protein: CASSLNYQTEQFF
CDR3 DNA: TGTGCCAGCAGCTTGAACTATCAAACTGAGCAGTTCTTC

J gene: TRBJ1-5
V gene: TRBV3-1
clone size: many
D gene: NA
CDR3 length: 15
CDR3 protein: CASSQGGRRNQPQHF
CDR3 DNA: TGTGCCAGCAGCCAAGGAGGGAGAAGGAATCAGCCCCAGCATTTT

J gene: TRBJ2-3
V gene: TRBV20-1
clone size: NA
D gene: TRBD2
CDR3 length: 15
CDR3 protein: CSARLLAGVMDTQYF
CDR3 DNA: TGCAGTGCTAGGTTACTAGCGGGAGTTATGGATACGCAGTATTTT

J gene: TRBJ2-2
V gene: TRBV7-8
clone size: many
D gene: TRBD2
CDR3 length: 14
CDR3 protein: CASNPTSGAGELFF
CDR3 DNA: TGTGCCAGCAATCCAACTAGCGGTGCCGGGGAGCTGTTTTTT

J gene: TRBJ2-7
V gene: TRBV5-1
clone size: many
D gene: NA
CDR3 length: 13
CDR3 protein: CASSSTLTDEQYF
CDR3 DNA: TGCGCCAGCAGCTCCACATTGACAGACGAGCAGTACTTC

J gene: TRBJ2-1
V gene: TRBV7-7
clone size: many
D gene: TRBD2
CDR3 length: 14
CDR3 protein: CASSRLTGGLEQFF
CDR3 DNA: TGTGCTAGCAGCCGCCTGACGGGAGGCCTTGAGCAGTTCTTC

J gene: TRBJ1-6
V gene: TRBV3-1
clone size: few
D gene: TRBD1
CDR3 length: 14
CDR3 protein: CASSQPGTGTPLHF
CDR3 DNA: TGTGCCAGCAGCCAACCCGGGACAGGGACACCCCTCCACTTT

J gene: TRBJ1-4
V gene: TRBV20-1
clone size: many
D gene: TRBD1
CDR3 length: 15
CDR3 protein: CSAGPPGQANEKLFF
CDR3 DNA: TGCAGTGCTGGGCCACCGGGACAGGCAAATGAAAAACTGTTTTTT

J gene: TRBJ2-2
V gene: TRBV27
clone size: NA
D gene: NA
CDR3 length: 16
CDR3 protein: CASTFPGHKNTGELFF
CDR3 DNA: TGTGCCAGCACCTTTCCGGGACACAAAAACACCGGGGAGCTGTTTTTT

J gene: TRBJ2-5
V gene: TRBV3-1
clone size: many
D gene: NA
CDR3 length: 15
CDR3 protein: CASSQDHGLQETQYF
CDR3 DNA: TGTGCCAGCAGCCAAGATCATGGACTCCAAGAGACCCAGTACTTC

J gene: TRBJ1-1
V gene: TRBV18
clone size: many
D gene: NA
CDR3 length: 14
CDR3 protein: CASSVARDNTEAFF
CDR3 DNA: TGTGCCAGCTCAGTCGCCCGGGATAACACTGAAGCTTTCTTT

J gene: TRBJ2-1
V gene: TRBV27
clone size: many
D gene: TRBD2
CDR3 length: 16
CDR3 protein: CASSLSLAGNLNEQFF
CDR3 DNA: TGTGCCAGCAGTTTAAGTCTAGCGGGCAACCTTAATGAGCAGTTCTTC

J gene: TRBJ2-7
V gene: TRBV6-5
clone size: many
D gene: NA
CDR3 length: 14
CDR3 protein: CASSYSTGIYEQYF
CDR3 DNA: TGTGCCAGCAGTTACTCAACAGGCATCTACGAGCAGTACTTC

J gene: TRBJ1-3
V gene: TRBV9
clone size: many
D gene: NA
CDR3 length: 15
CDR3 protein: CASSVEGDSGNTIYF
CDR3 DNA: TGTGCCAGCAGCGTAGAAGGGGACTCTGGAAACACCATATATTTT

J gene: TRBJ2-1
V gene: TRBV7-3
clone size: NA
D gene: NA
CDR3 length: 15
CDR3 protein: CASSLTRASYNEQFF
CDR3 DNA: TGTGCCAGCAGCTTAACGCGGGCCTCCTACAATGAGCAGTTCTTC

J gene: TRBJ2-2
V gene: TRBV27
clone size: many
D gene: NA
CDR3 length: 14
CDR3 protein: CASSPQRRTGELFF
CDR3 DNA: TGTGCCAGCAGTCCGCAGCGGAGGACCGGGGAGCTGTTTTTT

J gene: TRBJ1-1
V gene: TRBV5-1
clone size: many
D gene: NA
CDR3 length: 16
CDR3 protein: CASSTRHRAGNTEAFF
CDR3 DNA: TGCGCCAGCAGCACTCGACACAGGGCGGGGAACACTGAAGCTTTCTTT

J gene: TRBJ1-1
V gene: TRBV20-1
clone size: many
D gene: NA
CDR3 length: 14
CDR3 protein: CSARDQRRGTEAFF
CDR3 DNA: TGCAGTGCTAGAGATCAACGGCGGGGCACTGAAGCTTTCTTT

J gene: TRBJ1-6
V gene: TRBV20-1
clone size: many
D gene: NA
CDR3 length: 14
CDR3 protein: CSARVGSYNSPLHF
CDR3 DNA: TGCAGTGCTAGAGTGGGATCCTATAATTCACCCCTCCACTTT

J gene: TRBJ2-5
V gene: TRBV27
clone size: many
D gene: TRBD2
CDR3 length: 14
CDR3 protein: CASSLAGVVETQYF
CDR3 DNA: TGTGCCAGCAGTTTAGCGGGAGTCGTAGAGACCCAGTACTTC

J gene: TRBJ2-1
V gene: TRBV5-4
clone size: many
D gene: NA
CDR3 length: 15
CDR3 protein: CASGPPGQGHNEQFF
CDR3 DNA: TGTGCCAGCGGACCCCCGGGCCAGGGGCACAATGAGCAGTTCTTC

J gene: TRBJ1-2
V gene: TRBV6-5
clone size: many
D gene: NA
CDR3 length: 15
CDR3 protein: CASSYSKESNYGYTF
CDR3 DNA: TGTGCCAGCAGTTACTCGAAGGAGTCTAACTATGGCTACACCTTC

J gene: TRBJ1-5
V gene: TRBV5-1
clone size: NA
D gene: TRBD1
CDR3 length: 17
CDR3 protein: CASSAGTGGYSNQPQHF
CDR3 DNA: TGCGCCAGCAGTGCCGGGACAGGAGGATATAGCAATCAGCCCCAGCATTTT

J gene: TRBJ1-5
V gene: TRBV7-8
clone size: many
D gene: NA
CDR3 length: 18
CDR3 protein: CASSSFVPMGYSNQPQHF
CDR3 DNA: TGTGCCAGCAGCTCCTTCGTACCAATGGGATATAGCAATCAGCCCCAGCATTTT

J gene: TRBJ2-1
V gene: TRBV5-8
clone size: many
D gene: TRBD1
CDR3 length: 21
CDR3 protein: CASSINRGRSPEIYSYNEQFF
CDR3 DNA: TGTGCCAGCAGCATAAACAGGGGGCGCTCCCCCGAGATTTACTCCTACAATGAGCAGTTCTTC

J gene: TRBJ2-1
V gene: TRBV5-1
clone size: many
D gene: NA
CDR3 length: 16
CDR3 protein: CASSPTPTRGVVEQFF
CDR3 DNA: TGCGCCAGCAGCCCAACACCAACCAGGGGAGTCGTTGAGCAGTTCTTC

J gene: TRBJ2-1
V gene: TRBV4-3
clone size: many
D gene: NA
CDR3 length: 17
CDR3 protein: CASSQDLPLSSYNEQFF
CDR3 DNA: TGCGCCAGCAGCCAAGACTTACCGCTAAGCTCCTACAATGAGCAGTTCTTC

J gene: TRBJ2-1
V gene: TRBV20-1
clone size: many
D gene: TRBD2
CDR3 length: 14
CDR3 protein: CSFNSGQVYNEQFF
CDR3 DNA: TGCAGTTTCAATAGCGGGCAGGTCTACAATGAGCAGTTCTTC

J gene: TRBJ2-3
V gene: TRBV21-1
clone size: many
D gene: NA
CDR3 length: 15
CDR3 protein: CASSKTSGSTDTQYF
CDR3 DNA: TGTGCCAGCAGCAAGACTAGCGGGAGCACAGATACGCAGTATTTT

J gene: TRBJ2-5
V gene: TRBV6-6
clone size: many
D gene: TRBD2
CDR3 length: 16
CDR3 protein: CASNRLAGVGEETQYF
CDR3 DNA: TGTGCCAGCAACAGACTAGCGGGAGTCGGGGAAGAGACCCAGTACTTC

J gene: TRBJ2-2
V gene: TRBV5-1
clone size: medium-sized
D gene: NA
CDR3 length: 16
CDR3 protein: CASSLGLTTNTGELFF
CDR3 DNA: TGCGCCAGCAGCTTGGGCTTAACAACGAACACCGGGGAGCTGTTTTTT

J gene: TRBJ2-5
V gene: TRBV5-1
clone size: few
D gene: NA
CDR3 length: 14
CDR3 protein: CASSVTGSQETQYF
CDR3 DNA: TGCGCCAGCAGCGTAACAGGTTCCCAAGAGACCCAGTACTTC

J gene: TRBJ1-2
V gene: TRBV2
clone size: many
D gene: NA
CDR3 length: 11
CDR3 protein: CASTGYYGYTF
CDR3 DNA: TGTGCCAGCACAGGGTACTATGGCTACACCTTC

J gene: TRBJ2-2
V gene: TRBV14
clone size: many
D gene: NA
CDR3 length: 14
CDR3 protein: CASSQDIGAGELFF
CDR3 DNA: TGTGCCAGCAGCCAAGATATAGGCGCCGGGGAGCTGTTTTTT

J gene: TRBJ2-1
V gene: TRBV28
clone size: many
D gene: TRBD2
CDR3 length: 15
CDR3 protein: CASSFLAGAGDEQFF
CDR3 DNA: TGTGCCAGCAGTTTTTTAGCGGGAGCGGGGGATGAGCAGTTCTTC

J gene: TRBJ1-4
V gene: TRBV5-1
clone size: many
D gene: TRBD1
CDR3 length: 14
CDR3 protein: CASSSGTVNEKLFF
CDR3 DNA: TGCGCCAGCAGCTCCGGGACAGTTAATGAAAAACTGTTTTTT

J gene: TRBJ2-1
V gene: TRBV27
clone size: many
D gene: TRBD2
CDR3 length: 15
CDR3 protein: CASSLLAGGSSEQFF
CDR3 DNA: TGTGCCAGCAGTCTACTAGCGGGAGGTTCAAGTGAGCAGTTCTTC

J gene: TRBJ2-7
V gene: TRBV19
clone size: NA
D gene: NA
CDR3 length: 14
CDR3 protein: CAWSRGRLGYEQYF
CDR3 DNA: TGTGCCTGGAGCCGAGGACGCCTGGGGTACGAGCAGTACTTC

J gene: TRBJ2-5
V gene: TRBV29-1
clone size: many
D gene: NA
CDR3 length: 13
CDR3 protein: CSVEKQYQETQYF
CDR3 DNA: TGCAGCGTTGAAAAACAGTACCAAGAGACCCAGTACTTC

J gene: TRBJ1-2
V gene: TRBV29-1
clone size: many
D gene: NA
CDR3 length: 12
CDR3 protein: CSVIGTTYGYTF
CDR3 DNA: TGCAGCGTTATCGGGACAACCTATGGCTACACCTTC